A single sample is the source of the 9 T cell receptor beta chains below, sequenced in a study of T cell responses to AZD1222 COVID-19 vaccine. Assay: immunoSEQ multiplex PCR; the TCRdb copy retains only in-frame clones and omits some. Counted here are fewer than 130,000 clones, roughly 90% occurring once; the ten biggest clones make up roughly 1.1%. Sequencing used peripheral blood, obtained on day 0 of AZD1222 vaccination. The receptors come from an adult in good health.

This chain connects TRBV14 to TRBJ1-1; 7 positions match TRBD1. V was pared by 0 bases and J by 3 bases, with 13 bases of the junction left unmatched. The CDR3 length is 18 residues. Per the germline V gene, CDR1 is SGHDN and CDR2 is FVKESK. The CDR3 DNA reads TGTGCCAGCAGCCAAGAAGGGGGCAAGAATGGACGGGACACTGAAGCTTTCTTT. This translates into CASSQEGGKNGRDTEAFF.

V is TRBV5-1 and J is TRBJ2-1, with TRBD2 matching over 13 bases. Germline V gives CDR1 SGHRS, CDR2 YFSETQ. The junction had 8 bases not matched to a gene; V was cut back by 4 bases and J by 7 bases. The CDR3 covers 16 residues. This CDR3 reads CASSITGTSGANEQFF. CDR3 sequence (DNA): TGCGCCAGCAGCATAACCGGGACTAGCGGGGCTAATGAGCAGTTCTTC. The entire variable domain, with the rest obtained from reference TRBV5-1 and TRBJ2-1, is as follows: KAGVTQTPRYLIKTRGQQVTLSCSPISGHRSVSWYQQTPGQGLQFLFEYFSETQRNKGNFPGRFSGRQFSNSRSEMNVSTLELGDSALYLCASSITGTSGANEQFFGPGTRLTVL.

The V and J genes are TRBV19 and TRBJ2-1, with D maybe TRBD2 (5 bases). Between the trimmed V and J ends, which lost 2 bases and 8 bases, there was a span of 10 bases. The CDR3 runs 13 residues. Germline V gene data show CDR1 as LNHDA and CDR2 as SQIVND (reference sequence). In DNA, the CDR3 is TGTGCCAGTAGTATATTAGGAGCGGATGAGCAGTTCTTC. It codes for CASSILGADEQFF.

This clone was observed once. The chain combines TRBV5-4 with TRBJ2-3, with 7 bases fitting TRBD2. V lost 2 bases to trimming and J lost 2 bases; unmatched junction nucleotides: 5. CDR3 length equals 15 residues. Per germline, CDR1 SGHNT and CDR2 YYREEE (reference sequence). CDR3 in amino acids: CASSFPAGTTDTQYF. DNA of the CDR3: TGTGCCAGCAGCTTTCCAGCGGGGACCACAGATACGCAGTATTTT.

A single count supports this clone. The gene calls are TRBV9 and TRBJ1-1; TRBD1 agrees at 12 bases. CDR1 and CDR2 (germline): SGDLS, YYNGEE. The V and J ends lost 4 bases and 3 bases, in that order; junction bases with no gene match: 13. The CDR3 is 18 residues long. This CDR3 is CASSSLDRDRGRDTEAFF. The CDR3 bases are TGTGCCAGCAGCTCCCTAGACCGGGACAGGGGGCGTGACACTGAAGCTTTCTTT.

This clone was recorded only once. The rearrangement uses TRBV6-2 or TRBV6-3 and TRBJ1-2, with a weak D call TRBD1 (6 bases). This CDR3 is 13 amino acids long. V shed 2 bases and J shed 6 bases, with 10 bases lying between them. CDR1 MNHEY and CDR2 SVGEGT come from the germline V gene. This CDR3 is CASSYTGRNGYTF. CDR3 DNA sequence: TGTGCCAGCAGTTACACAGGGCGGAATGGCTACACCTTC.

The V and J genes are TRBV7-2 and TRBJ1-3, with unresolved D. CDR3 size: 16 residues. V was shortened by 6 bases and J by 0 bases, with 15 bases between the two germline ends. The germline V gene encodes CDR1 SGHTA and CDR2 FQGNSA. This chain's CDR3 is CASSRRTEGSGNTIYF. The CDR3 DNA reads TGTGCCAGCAGTCGACGGACCGAAGGCTCTGGAAACACCATATATTTT.

Comment on this clone: Other nucleotide sequences from this sample produce the same CDR3. This rearrangement joins TRBV7-9 to TRBJ1-3; D is perhaps TRBD1 (5 bases). In germline, CDR1 is SEHNR, CDR2 FQNEAQ (reference sequence). Trimming took off 1 base at V and 0 bases at J, with 7 bases between the two ends. CDR3 length equals 15 residues. The CDR3 DNA follows: TGTGCCAGCAGCTTAGGCGGGGCCTCTGGAAACACCATATATTTT. This codes for CASSLGGASGNTIYF.

V is TRBV6-6 and J is TRBJ2-1; 9 bases are a match to TRBD2. The CDR3 consists of 16 residues. Losses at the gene ends were 2 bases for V and 8 bases for J; bases not matched to a gene: 10. Germline V gene sequence: CDR1 MNHNY, CDR2 SVGAGI (reference sequence). CDR3 sequence: CASSYPQVAGAHEQFF. The DNA of the CDR3 is TGTGCCAGCAGTTACCCCCAGGTAGCGGGAGCTCATGAGCAGTTCTTC.